This T cell receptor (beta chain) was captured by sequencing in a study of T cell repertoires in cytomegalovirus infection. As for the study in general: Public TCR beta signatures marked donors with CMV infection and the matching HLA.

Findings of the study overall: Pooled public TCR beta family frequency picked out CMV carriers with the relevant HLA.

V was cut by 3 bases and J by 8 bases, with 10 bases left in between. The CDR3 length is 12 residues. MiXCR, applied by TCRdb to the reads, yields one record per CDR3 protein. The data hold about 78,000 distinct CDR3 sequences, with roughly 39% observed a single time. To note about this clonotype: Its matching antigen is unknown.

The TCR sequence derives from a human donor in good health (CMV status not recorded). Some clones in this sample may be carry-over from other donors' samples. This sequence joins TRBV12-3 or TRBV12-4 and TRBJ1-2; D gene uncertain. This specimen was CD8+ T cells from cultured PBMCs, taken from culture after CMV antigen stimulation. The DNA of the CDR3 is TGTGCCAGCAGTTTGAGGGATTGGGGCTACACCTTC. Its translation is CASSLRDWGYTF.